This T cell receptor (beta chain) was sequenced for a study of post-analysis software for immune sequencing data. For the study at large: Progressive-relapsing, secondary progressive and relapsing-remitting multiple sclerosis were among the disease courses included. Overall study results and limits: Batch-matched samples strongly co-clustered by F measure. People with multiple sclerosis had a significantly lower normalized Chao1 diversity than controls did. About five TRBV segments were more frequent in patients than controls; TRBV5-6, TRBV5-1 and TRBV20-1 belonged to this group.

CDR1 is SGHRS, CDR2 YFSETQ, per germline. V gave up 0 bases and J gave up 0 bases; unmatched junction bases: 6. This CDR3 has 17 residues. The TCR beta cDNA libraries contained unique molecular identifiers. The yield from roughly 1 to 10 million T cells was roughly 500,000 cDNA molecules in total. Using its own MiXCR run on the PCR reads, TCRdb lists one record per CDR3 protein. The table lists more than 450,000 distinct CDR3 sequences, around 36% of them singletons, with less than 6% in the top ten. To note about this clonotype: What it recognizes is unknown.

Sequenced input: blood. This sequence originates from a girl aged 2 to 17 with multiple sclerosis. The chain uses TRBV5-1 and TRBJ2-4; 7 positions match TRBD1. Here the CDR3 DNA reads TGCGCCAGCAGCTTGGATGGGACAGTACTAGCCAAAAACATTCAGTACTTC. Protein: CASSLDGTVLAKNIQYF.